This TCR beta chain was identified in a study of T cells after yellow fever vaccination. Generation of TCR cDNA used 5'RACE template switching (which added a universal primer site and UMIs). Each CDR3 protein gets one entry after TCRdb re-called the 5' RACE reads with MiXCR. Among tens of thousands of distinct CDR3 sequences listed, more than 5.5% were seen once. Losses at the gene ends were 7 bases for V and 0 bases for J; bases not matched to a gene: 3. Germline CDR1 reads SQVTM; CDR2 reads ANQGSEA. The CDR3 is 14 residues long. This clonotype was recorded many times. Its antigen is as yet unknown. Overall study results and limits: Post-booster repertoires contained most primary-vaccination clones again (approximately 95% CD4, approximately 88% CD8). From the bulk population, abundant clonotypes could contaminate and appear within FACS-sorted repertoires.

This specimen consisted of CD8+ T cells sorted from PBMCs, obtained around 5 days after the first yellow fever vaccination. This receptor was taken from a man aged 18-30 years who received the YFV17D yellow fever vaccine. The chain joins TRBV29-1 to TRBJ2-2; 9 bases map to TRBD2. The CDR3 nucleotides read TGCAGCGCCCGCGGGGGGGCGAACACCGGGGAGCTGTTTTTT. Its protein is CSARGGANTGELFF.